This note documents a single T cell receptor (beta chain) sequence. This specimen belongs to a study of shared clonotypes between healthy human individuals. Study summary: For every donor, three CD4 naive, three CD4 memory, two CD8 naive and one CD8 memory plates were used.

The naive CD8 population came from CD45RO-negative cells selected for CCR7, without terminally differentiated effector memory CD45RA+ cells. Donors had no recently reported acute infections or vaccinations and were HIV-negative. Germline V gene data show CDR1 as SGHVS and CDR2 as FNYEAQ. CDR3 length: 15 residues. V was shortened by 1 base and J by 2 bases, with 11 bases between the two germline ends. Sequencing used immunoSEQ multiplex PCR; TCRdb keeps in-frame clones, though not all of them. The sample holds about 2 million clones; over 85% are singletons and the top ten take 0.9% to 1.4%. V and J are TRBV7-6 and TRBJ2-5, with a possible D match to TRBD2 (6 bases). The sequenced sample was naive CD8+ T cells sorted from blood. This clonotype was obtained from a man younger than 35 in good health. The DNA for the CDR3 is TGTGCCAGCAGCTTAGGTCCGGGAGCTCAAGAGACCCAGTACTTC. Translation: CASSLGPGAQETQYF.